A single sample gave rise to the 28 T cell receptor beta chains below, sequenced in a study of identical twins. TCRdb processed the 5' RACE reads anew with MiXCR; each CDR3 protein has one entry. This table has hundreds of thousands of distinct CDR3 sequences, approximately 13% appearing once. In addition, the sample was reused for a study of yellow fever vaccine responses in identical twins.

The sequenced sample was PBMCs. These receptors all stem from a young woman in good health.

J is TRBJ2-6 and V is TRBV10-3; D remains unclear. The CDR3 runs 16 residues. Trimming took 3 bases from V and 0 from J, leaving 9 bases between them. CDR1 and CDR2 (germline): ENHRY, SYGVKD. The CDR3 sequence: CAISDPTVSGANVLTF. Written as DNA, the CDR3 is TGTGCCATCAGTGACCCTACCGTCTCTGGGGCCAACGTCCTGACTTTC.

This chain uses TRBV5-1 with TRBJ2-2; D is perhaps TRBD1 (6 bases). The length of the CDR3 is 17 residues. The ends were cut back, 3 bases at V and 1 base at J, with 16 bases in the middle. Germline CDR1 SGHRS, CDR2 YFSETQ. The CDR3 DNA is TGCGCCAGCAGCTCGCCAAGAGACAGGCGGAACACCGGGGAGCTGTTTTTT. As protein: CASSSPRDRRNTGELFF.

A few counts support this clonotype. This rearrangement joins TRBV7-6 to TRBJ2-1; D is unclear. The CDR3 consists of 16 residues. Trimming stripped 1 base from V and 0 bases from J, with 10 bases between. Looked up from germline, CDR1 is SGHVS and CDR2 is FNYEAQ. Written as DNA, the CDR3 is TGTGCCAGCAGCTTAGGGACGGCAAGCTCCTACAATGAGCAGTTCTTC. Its translation is CASSLGTASSYNEQFF.

CDR3 sequence (DNA): TGCAGTGCTTGCGGACTAGCGGGAGAACGCGAGCAGTACTTC. Translated: CSACGLAGEREQYF. The gene calls are TRBV20-1 and TRBJ2-7; 13 bases fit TRBD2. Germline lookup yields CDR1 DFQATT and CDR2 SNEGSKA (reference sequence). This CDR3 comprises 14 residues. The V segment lost 5 bases and the J segment 6 bases; nucleotides outside the gene matches: 7.

This rearrangement joins TRBV6-1 to TRBJ1-2; D gene uncertain. Germline CDR1 MNHNS, CDR2 SASEGT. The CDR3 is made up of 12 amino acids. V dropped 7 bases and J dropped 4 bases, with 10 bases sitting between them. CDR3 sequence (DNA): TGTGCCAGCAAGCAGGCTGGCTATGGCTACACCTTC. Amino acids: CASKQAGYGYTF.

This clonotype has a count of ten or more. J is TRBJ2-3 and V is TRBV12-3 or TRBV12-4; D ambiguous. The CDR3 runs 13 residues. Trimming took 7 bases from V and 0 from J, leaving 8 bases between them. The CDR3 here is CASTLASTDTQYF. CDR3 DNA: TGTGCCAGCACACTGGCTAGCACAGATACGCAGTATTTT.

This chain uses TRBV24-1 with TRBJ2-1; a possible D gene is TRBD2 (7 bases). Per the germline V gene, CDR1 is KGHDR and CDR2 is SFDVKD. This CDR3 comprises 15 residues. The V end was cut by 5 bases, the J end by 9 bases, with 19 bases between. CDR3 bases: TGTGCCACCAGTGCGGGGGGCGCAGATTTTGGTGAGCAGTTCTTC. This codes for CATSAGGADFGEQFF.

The J gene is TRBJ2-7, the V gene TRBV11-2, with D possibly matching TRBD1 (6 bases). This CDR3 comprises 15 residues. CDR1 and CDR2 (germline): SGHAT, FQNNGV. Trimming pared 5 bases from V and 1 base from J, leaving 15 bases between. CDR3 in amino acids: CASSPRGTASYEQYV. CDR3 nucleotide sequence: TGTGCCAGCAGCCCCAGGGGCACAGCATCCTACGAGCAGTACGTC.

The chain recombines TRBV4-2 with TRBJ2-5, with D unclear. Germline assignment: CDR1 LGHNA and CDR2 YNFKEQ. This CDR3 contains 15 residues. Trimming took 1 base from V and 2 from J, leaving 11 bases between them. CDR3 protein: CASSQVATVQETQYF. CDR3 DNA: TGTGCCAGCAGCCAAGTCGCTACGGTACAAGAGACCCAGTACTTC.

This clonotype was seen only a few times. V and J are TRBV28 and TRBJ2-2, with 13 bases that match TRBD2. Germline CDR1 reads MDHEN; CDR2 reads SYDVKM. This CDR3 is 19 amino acids long. Unmatched junction bases numbered 10, after V lost 3 bases and J lost 3 bases. CDR3 in amino acids: CASSFSFRTSGRYTGELFF. Written as DNA, the CDR3 is TGTGCCAGCAGTTTCTCATTCCGGACTAGCGGGAGATACACCGGGGAGCTGTTTTTT. The full variable domain, in which reference TRBV28 and TRBJ2-2 provide the parts outside the CDR3, is DVKVTQSSRYLVKRTGEKVFLECVQDMDHENMFWYRQDPGLGLRLIYFSYDVKMKEKGDIPEGYSVSREKKERFSLILESASTNQTSMYLCASSFSFRTSGRYTGELFFGEGSRLTVL.

The rearrangement links TRBV27 to TRBJ2-3; D is ambiguous. Trimming shortened V by 4 bases and J by 0 bases, and 8 bases separated the two germline ends. Germline lookup yields CDR1 MNHEY and CDR2 SMNVEV (reference sequence). This CDR3 has 14 amino acids. This CDR3 is CASSSPQSTDTQYF. The CDR3, as DNA: TGTGCCAGCAGTTCGCCGCAGAGCACAGATACGCAGTATTTT.

The sample holds many counts of this clonotype. This chain connects TRBV12-3 or TRBV12-4 to TRBJ2-2, with 10 bases aligning to TRBD2. V lost 6 bases to trimming and J lost 2 bases; unmatched junction nucleotides: 9. This CDR3 has 17 amino acids. CDR3 sequence (DNA): TGTGCCAGCAGACCCCAGACTAGCGGGCCCAACACCGGGGAGCTGTTTTTT. It codes for CASRPQTSGPNTGELFF.

This chain uses TRBV2 with TRBJ2-3; 8 bases line up with TRBD2. V lost 7 bases and J lost 3; bases outside the gene matches: 6. The CDR3 has 14 residues. CDR1 is SNHLY, CDR2 FYNNEI, per germline. CDR3 residues: CASKSREGTDTQYF. CDR3 in DNA: TGTGCCAGCAAGAGTCGGGAGGGAACAGATACGCAGTATTTT.

This clonotype was seen at least ten times. The chain is built from TRBV6-2 or TRBV6-3 and TRBJ1-5; D might be TRBD1 (5 bases). The CDR3 spans 16 residues. The ends were cut back, 7 bases at V and 1 base at J, with 17 bases in the middle. The V gene's germline CDR1 is MNHEY and CDR2 SVGEGT. CDR3 region: CASNELGGGSNQPQHF. The CDR3 coding sequence is TGTGCCAGCAACGAACTCGGGGGTGGAAGCAATCAGCCCCAGCATTTT.

The V and J genes are TRBV4-1 and TRBJ1-5, with unresolved D. Trimming pared 1 base from V and 5 bases from J, leaving 6 bases between. The CDR3 spans 13 residues. Germline V CDR1 and CDR2: MGHRA, YSYEKL. The CDR3 nucleotides are TGCGCCAGCAGCCAAGTCCTCCATCAGCCCCAGCATTTT. Its protein is CASSQVLHQPQHF.

This clonotype was counted ten times or more. The chain uses TRBV6-5 and TRBJ2-1, with D unclear. V lost 4 bases and J lost 0, with 7 bases in between. This CDR3 contains 14 residues. Germline CDR1 MNHEY, CDR2 SVGAGI. For the CDR3, the DNA is TGTGCCAGCAGTTCCTCACACTCCTACAATGAGCAGTTCTTC. It specifies CASSSSHSYNEQFF.

This clonotype has only a few counts. The chain employs TRBV20-1 and TRBJ1-1; the match to TRBD1 covers 7 bases. Germline assignment: CDR1 DFQATT and CDR2 SNEGSKA (reference sequence). Trimming at V came to 1 base and at J to 3 bases, leaving 5 bases not matched to a gene. CDR3 length: 14 residues. This CDR3 reads CSARGYTGDTEAFF. The CDR3 nucleotides are TGCAGTGCTAGAGGCTACACAGGGGACACTGAAGCTTTCTTT.

This clonotype was recorded a few times. The chain carries TRBV5-1 and TRBJ1-2; maybe TRBD1 (5 bases). In germline, CDR1 is SGHRS, CDR2 YFSETQ. Trimming left V 4 bases short and J 3 bases short, with 10 bases between. This CDR3 has 13 residues. CDR3 in amino acids: CASSGTGDYGYTF. The CDR3 coding sequence is TGCGCCAGCAGCGGGACGGGCGACTATGGCTACACCTTC. Supplemented by reference TRBV5-1 and TRBJ1-2, the full variable domain reads KAGVTQTPRYLIKTRGQQVTLSCSPISGHRSVSWYQQTPGQGLQFLFEYFSETQRNKGNFPGRFSGRQFSNSRSEMNVSTLELGDSALYLCASSGTGDYGYTFGSGTRLTVV.

This clonotype came up a few times. This sequence joins TRBV10-3 and TRBJ2-1; D unclear. Per the germline V gene, CDR1 is ENHRY and CDR2 is SYGVKD. Trimming left V 6 bases short and J 0 bases short, with 9 bases between. The CDR3 contains 14 residues. The CDR3 sequence is CAISLGSSYNEQFF. For the CDR3, the DNA is TGTGCCATCAGCCTGGGGTCCTCCTACAATGAGCAGTTCTTC.

The J gene is TRBJ2-7, the V gene TRBV29-1, with 9 nucleotides matching TRBD1. From germline, CDR1 is SQVTM and CDR2 ANQGSEA. This CDR3 region has 13 residues. Trimming took 8 bases from V and 2 from J; bases not matched to a gene: 7. The CDR3 spells CSPGQGRPYEQYF. DNA of the CDR3: TGCAGCCCTGGACAGGGGAGGCCCTACGAGCAGTACTTC.

The genes are TRBV10-3 and TRBJ2-1; 14 bases fit TRBD2. V was clipped by 11 bases and J by 2 bases; unmatched bases: 8. The length of the CDR3 is 16 residues. Germline CDR1 and CDR2: ENHRY and SYGVKD. The CDR3 loop reads CAFMGLAGAPYNEQFF. CDR3 nucleotides: TGTGCCTTTATGGGACTAGCGGGAGCTCCCTACAATGAGCAGTTCTTC.

The chain links TRBV3-1 to TRBJ1-5; D is possibly TRBD1 (6 bases). Germline CDR1 is LGHDT and CDR2 is YNNKEL (reference sequence). This CDR3 comprises 14 residues. V was shortened by 1 base and J by 4 bases, with 8 bases between the two germline ends. Here the CDR3 reads CASSQADRNQPQHF. DNA for the CDR3: TGTGCCAGCAGCCAAGCTGACAGGAATCAGCCCCAGCATTTT.

This clonotype was counted only a few times. The V gene is TRBV25-1, the J gene TRBJ2-1; D may be TRBD2 (7 bases). Germline CDR1 is MGHDK and CDR2 is SYGVNS. This CDR3 comprises 15 residues. V was shortened by 7 bases and J by 7 bases, with 20 bases between the two germline ends. CDR3 amino acids: CASTGGALGGNEQFF. The CDR3 DNA follows: TGTGCCAGCACTGGGGGGGCACTAGGGGGTAATGAGCAGTTCTTC.

This clonotype was counted many times. The V gene is TRBV29-1, the J gene TRBJ2-4, with 7 bases matching TRBD2. CDR3 length: 16 residues. Germline CDR1 SQVTM, CDR2 ANQGSEA. V lost 3 bases, J lost 0 bases, and 8 bases stayed unmatched. DNA of the CDR3: TGCAGCGTTGACTCGGGCAGCGGGAAAGCCAAAAACATTCAGTACTTC. Translation: CSVDSGSGKAKNIQYF.

The rearrangement uses TRBV15 and TRBJ2-1; 8 nucleotides agree with TRBD1. The CDR3 runs to 16 residues. CDR1 and CDR2 (germline): LNHNV, YYDKDF (reference sequence). J was trimmed by 4 bases and V by 3 bases; bases with no gene match: 8. The CDR3 loop reads CATSRGDRTSYNEQFF. DNA for the CDR3: TGTGCCACCAGCAGGGGGGACAGGACCTCATACAATGAGCAGTTCTTC.

The chain couples TRBV20-1 to TRBJ2-1; D gene unclear. Germline V gives CDR1 DFQATT, CDR2 SNEGSKA (reference sequence). V dropped 3 bases and J dropped 1 base, with 19 bases sitting between them. The CDR3 contains 17 residues. CDR3 loop: CSARVSETPGSYNEQFF. Here the CDR3 DNA reads TGCAGTGCTAGGGTTTCCGAGACGCCCGGGTCCTACAATGAGCAGTTCTTC.

This clonotype was counted many times. V and J are TRBV5-1 and TRBJ1-6, with D perhaps matching TRBD1 (6 bases). Germline-derived CDR1 and CDR2 are SGHRS and YFSETQ. V was cut by 2 bases and J by 5 bases, with 14 bases left in between. The CDR3 contains 16 residues. The CDR3 loop reads CASSFSEGVNNSPLHF. The CDR3 DNA is TGCGCCAGCAGCTTCAGTGAGGGGGTCAATAATTCACCCCTCCACTTT.

The V and J genes are TRBV2 and TRBJ2-3, with D unresolved. The CDR3 runs 15 residues. V was cut by 6 bases and J by 0 bases, with 13 bases left in between. Germline loops: CDR1 SNHLY, CDR2 FYNNEI. In DNA form, the CDR3 reads TGTGCCAGCAGAGCTATTCTCTCTAGCACAGATACGCAGTATTTT. Protein product: CASRAILSSTDTQYF.